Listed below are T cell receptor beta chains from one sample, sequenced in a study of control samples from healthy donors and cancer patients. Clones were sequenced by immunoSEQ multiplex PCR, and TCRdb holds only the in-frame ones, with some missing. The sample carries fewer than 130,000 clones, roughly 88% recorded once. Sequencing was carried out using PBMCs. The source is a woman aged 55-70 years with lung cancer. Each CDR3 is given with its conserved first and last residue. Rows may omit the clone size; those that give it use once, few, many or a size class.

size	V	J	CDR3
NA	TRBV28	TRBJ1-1	CASLIPGDILNTEAFF
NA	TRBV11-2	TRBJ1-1	CASNQGASDEAFF
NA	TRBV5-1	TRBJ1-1	CASSSPGGAETEAFF
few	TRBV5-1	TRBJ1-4	CASSLAGTAVATNEKLFF
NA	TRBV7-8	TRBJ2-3	CASSRGLEDTQYF
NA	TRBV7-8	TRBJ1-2	CASSSHYGGGYTF
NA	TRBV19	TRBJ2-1	CASSNRGRDGEQFF
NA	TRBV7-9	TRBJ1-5	CASSFDTNHQPQHF
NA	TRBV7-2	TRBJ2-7	CASSLGEQYF
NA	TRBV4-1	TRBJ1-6	CASSQEGQGADSPLHF
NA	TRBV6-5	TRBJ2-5	CASSSPGGGKTQYF
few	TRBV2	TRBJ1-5	CASRGGSAYSNQPQHF
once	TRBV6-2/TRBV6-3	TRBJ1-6	CASSSLGTSYNSPLHF
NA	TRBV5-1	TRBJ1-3	CASSFGGAGGNTIYF
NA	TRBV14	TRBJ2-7	CASSQGGASYEQYF
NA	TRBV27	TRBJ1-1	CASSFTGLTEAFF
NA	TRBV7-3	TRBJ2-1	CASRPKGLEVRSEQFF
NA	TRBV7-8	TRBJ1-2	CASSPDRTYGYTF
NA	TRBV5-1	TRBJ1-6	CASSSSGTGSSPLHF
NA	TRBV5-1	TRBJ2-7	CASSPGQSNEQYF
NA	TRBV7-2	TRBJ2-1	CASSLRVAGYNEQFF
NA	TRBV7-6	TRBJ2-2	CASRRTSGNTGELFF
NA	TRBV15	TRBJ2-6	CATSTGGKAGANVLTF
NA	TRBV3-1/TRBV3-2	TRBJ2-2	CASSQTGELFF
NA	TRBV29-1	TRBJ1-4	CSVEAGRWGKGNEKLFF
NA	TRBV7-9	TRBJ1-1	CASSSNELGMNTEAFF
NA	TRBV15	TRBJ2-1	CATSRDSGWQFF
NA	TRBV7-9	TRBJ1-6	CASSPGQVDSPLHF
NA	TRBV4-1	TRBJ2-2	CASSQEEGSGNTGELFF
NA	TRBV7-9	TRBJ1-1	CASSFHSVREAEAFF
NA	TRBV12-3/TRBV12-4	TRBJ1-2	CASSLADNYGYTF
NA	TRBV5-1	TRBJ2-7	CASSLDTGSGTYEQYF
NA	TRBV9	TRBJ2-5	CASSGSTGRPETQYF
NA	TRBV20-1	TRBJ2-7	CSASRQGVYEQYF
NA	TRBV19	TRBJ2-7	CASSSIRTGLGYEQYF
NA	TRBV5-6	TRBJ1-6	CATNRINSPLHF
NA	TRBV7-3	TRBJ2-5	CASSLMGLPQETQYF
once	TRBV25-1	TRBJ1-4	CASSGGPTKGEKLFF
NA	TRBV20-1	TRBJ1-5	CSASAGVNQPQHF
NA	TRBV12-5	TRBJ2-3	CASGLARGWDTDTQYF
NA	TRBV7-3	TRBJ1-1	CASSLRASNTEAFF
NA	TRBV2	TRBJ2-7	CASSEAGVGQGAGEQYF
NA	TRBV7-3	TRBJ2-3	CASSFSSGDTQYF
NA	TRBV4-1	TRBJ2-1	CASSTLEAASYNEQFF
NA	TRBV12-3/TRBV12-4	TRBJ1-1	CASSLSVTEAFF